The rows below give T cell receptor beta chains drawn from one sample of a study of T-cell memory formation after mild COVID-19. TCRdb fed the 5' RACE reads into MiXCR, producing one record per CDR3 protein. Of under 300,000 distinct CDR3 sequences in the sample, roughly 18% were seen once. Sequencing was performed on PBMCs or a T cell subset sorted from them (not recorded which). The receptors here all came from a man aged 18-30 years who had mild COVID-19 (a few samples of this study predate the infection). Cell type and time point are not known. Each CDR3 is given with its conserved first and last residue. D genes are given only for firm matches. For some rows the clone size is stated as once, few or many, or as a class when expanded; others skip it.

clone size	V gene	D gene	J gene	CDR3 protein	CDR3 DNA
few	TRBV6-2/TRBV6-3	TRBD2	TRBJ2-1	CASRHRLAGAFF	TGTGCCAGCAGACACCGACTAGCGGGGGCGTTCTTC
few	TRBV6-5	TRBD1	TRBJ1-4	CASSRTGSDEKLFF	TGTGCCAGCAGTCGGACAGGGTCAGACGAAAAACTGTTTTTT
.	TRBV27	.	TRBJ1-1	CASAVLSGGDTEAFF	TGTGCCAGCGCAGTGTTATCAGGAGGGGACACTGAAGCTTTCTTT
.	TRBV4-1	.	TRBJ2-7	CASSQESGVEQYF	TGCGCCAGCAGCCAAGAATCCGGGGTCGAGCAGTACTTC
many	TRBV5-1	.	TRBJ2-3	CASSSTGLGPDTQYF	TGCGCCAGCAGCTCGACAGGCCTGGGGCCAGATACGCAGTATTTT
few	TRBV11-2	.	TRBJ1-2	CASSSGPINGYTF	TGTGCCAGCAGCTCGGGACCGATTAATGGCTACACCTTC
many	TRBV7-2	.	TRBJ1-2	CASSLAGGYGYTF	TGTGCCAGCAGCTTAGCAGGGGGCTATGGCTACACCTTC
.	TRBV11-2	TRBD2	TRBJ2-3	CASSLVAGGVTDTQYF	TGTGCCAGCAGCTTAGTAGCGGGGGGAGTCACAGATACGCAGTATTTT
.	TRBV27	.	TRBJ1-6	CASSTGTQNSPLHF	TGTGCCAGCAGTACCGGGACACAAAATTCACCCCTCCACTTT
few	TRBV7-6	.	TRBJ2-7	CASSFGPPYEQYF	TGTGCCAGCAGTTTCGGGCCTCCCTACGAGCAGTACTTC
.	TRBV12-3/TRBV12-4	.	TRBJ1-5	CASSRIDQPQHF	TGTGCCAGCAGTAGGATTGATCAGCCCCAGCATTTT
.	TRBV4-1	.	TRBJ2-6	CASSHHGRREAGANVLTF	TGCGCCAGCAGCCACCATGGTCGCAGAGAGGCTGGGGCCAACGTCCTGACTTTC
many	TRBV29-1	.	TRBJ1-1	CSVVVLGRAFF	TGCAGCGTTGTCGTACTCGGACGGGCTTTCTTT
.	TRBV20-1	.	TRBJ1-1	CSARDRAGDTEAFF	TGCAGTGCTAGAGATCGGGCAGGGGACACTGAAGCTTTCTTT
.	TRBV5-1	.	TRBJ2-1	CASSMVPRGRGYNEQFF	TGCGCCAGCAGCATGGTCCCTCGGGGCAGAGGTTACAATGAGCAGTTCTTC
.	TRBV2	.	TRBJ2-5	CASTPRPTQYF	TGTGCCAGCACCCCCCGGCCGACCCAGTACTTC
few	TRBV29-1	.	TRBJ1-1	CSVAAAAGFTEAFF	TGCAGCGTGGCGGCTGCCGCAGGGTTCACTGAAGCTTTCTTT
few	TRBV4-2	TRBD2	TRBJ2-3	CASSQGEAGGHDTQYF	TGTGCCAGCAGCCAAGGGGAAGCGGGGGGGCACGATACGCAGTATTTT
.	TRBV4-3	.	TRBJ1-2	CASSQEGDYGYTF	TGCGCCAGCAGCCAAGAAGGGGACTATGGCTACACCTTC
.	TRBV4-3	TRBD1	TRBJ2-3	CASSQPGQGSRDTQYF	TGCGCCAGCAGCCAACCGGGACAGGGGAGTCGGGATACGCAGTATTTT
few	TRBV6-1	TRBD1	TRBJ2-5	CASTRDREEETQYF	TGTGCCAGCACCCGGGACAGGGAAGAAGAGACCCAGTACTTC
.	TRBV5-1	.	TRBJ2-5	CASSSPGSIYQETQYF	TGCGCCAGCAGCTCTCCAGGGTCTATATACCAAGAGACCCAGTACTTC
once	TRBV12-3/TRBV12-4	TRBD1	TRBJ2-4	CASSFRTGPAKNIQYF	TGTGCCAGCAGTTTCAGGACAGGGCCCGCCAAAAACATTCAGTACTTC
.	TRBV5-1	.	TRBJ2-2	CASMDLNNGELFF	TGCGCCAGCATGGACCTAAATAACGGGGAGCTGTTTTTT
many	TRBV7-3	TRBD1	TRBJ2-3	CASSLRGRDDTQYF	TGTGCCAGCAGCCTTAGGGGGCGCGACGATACGCAGTATTTT
many	TRBV20-1	.	TRBJ2-3	CSGHDAGDTQYF	TGCAGTGGGCATGATGCAGGCGATACGCAGTATTTT
few	TRBV5-6	TRBD1	TRBJ1-2	CASVTGTGNGYTF	TGTGCCAGCGTCACCGGGACAGGGAATGGCTACACCTTC
few	TRBV5-1	TRBD1	TRBJ1-5	CASSSTGALNQPQHF	TGCGCCAGCAGCTCCACAGGGGCTCTCAATCAGCCCCAGCATTTT
.	TRBV20-1	.	TRBJ2-7	CSATASYEQYF	TGCAGTGCTACCGCCTCCTACGAGCAGTACTTC
.	TRBV7-2	.	TRBJ1-3	CASSPEGVSGNTIYF	TGTGCCAGCAGCCCGGAAGGGGTCTCTGGAAACACCATATATTTT
few	TRBV6-5	.	TRBJ2-7	CASSTSRTSGYEQYF	.
.	TRBV6-2/TRBV6-3	.	TRBJ1-5	CASSYSTGGSLPQHF	TGTGCCAGCAGTTACTCGACGGGGGGGAGCCTGCCCCAGCATTTT
.	TRBV7-9	.	TRBJ2-5	CASVRGQGETQYF	TGTGCCAGCGTACGGGGCCAGGGAGAGACCCAGTACTTC
.	TRBV6-5	.	TRBJ1-2	CASSHLLHRDGYTF	TGTGCCAGCAGCCACCTTCTTCACCGGGATGGCTACACCTTC
.	TRBV28	TRBD1	TRBJ1-2	CAIDPGTGEVNGYTF	TGTGCCATCGACCCCGGGACAGGCGAGGTGAATGGCTACACCTTC
.	TRBV7-8	.	TRBJ1-5	CASSAALGAGNQPQHF	TGTGCCAGCAGCGCGGCGTTGGGAGCGGGCAATCAGCCCCAGCATTTT
many	TRBV11-2	TRBD2	TRBJ2-5	CASRPSGGAPETQYF	TGTGCCAGCAGACCTAGCGGGGGGGCCCCAGAGACCCAGTACTTC
few	TRBV28	.	TRBJ2-5	CASSPEGGWYQETQYF	TGTGCCAGCAGCCCGGAGGGGGGGTGGTACCAAGAGACCCAGTACTTC
many	TRBV2	.	TRBJ1-6	CATAQDNSPLHF	TGTGCCACCGCTCAAGATAATTCACCCCTCCACTTT
.	TRBV7-6	TRBD1	TRBJ1-6	CASGVSAGGSSYNSPLHF	TGTGCCAGCGGCGTATCTGCAGGGGGGAGCTCCTATAATTCACCCCTCCACTTT
few	TRBV12-3/TRBV12-4	.	TRBJ2-5	CASSLSGDQNRDF	TGTGCCAGCAGTTTATCGGGGGATCAGAATAGGGACTTC
few	TRBV18	.	TRBJ2-7	CASSDESYEQYF	TGTGCCAGCTCTGACGAATCCTACGAGCAGTACTTC
.	TRBV7-9	.	TRBJ2-3	CASSLLGQSTDTQYF	TGTGCCAGCAGCTTGCTCGGGCAGAGCACAGATACGCAGTATTTT
.	TRBV12-3/TRBV12-4	.	TRBJ1-2	CASSLTPRQEGYTF	TGTGCCAGCAGTTTAACCCCTAGACAGGAAGGCTACACCTTC
once	TRBV6-5	.	TRBJ2-7	CASSYSKSGTLYEQYF	TGTGCCAGCAGTTACTCGAAGTCAGGGACCCTCTACGAGCAGTACTTC
few	TRBV12-3/TRBV12-4	TRBD1	TRBJ1-5	CASSRDREGYQPQHF	TGTGCCAGCAGCCGGGACAGGGAGGGGTATCAGCCCCAGCATTTT
few	TRBV30	TRBD1	TRBJ2-2	CAWSVRGHGELFF	TGTGCCTGGAGTGTGAGGGGGCACGGGGAGCTGTTTTTT
.	TRBV7-2	.	TRBJ1-4	CASNPSGGADNEKLFF	TGTGCCAGCAACCCCAGCGGAGGCGCGGACAATGAAAAACTGTTTTTT
few	TRBV12-3/TRBV12-4	TRBD1	TRBJ2-7	CASSRTGVEQYF	TGTGCCAGCAGTAGGACAGGGGTCGAGCAGTACTTC
.	TRBV7-3	TRBD2	TRBJ2-1	CASSPPGEGNEQFF	TGTGCCAGCAGCCCCCCCGGGGAGGGCAATGAGCAGTTCTTC